These 20 T cell receptor beta chains came from one sample sequenced in a study of blood T cell repertoires in COVID-19. Profiled with immunoSEQ multiplex PCR; TCRdb holds only in-frame clones, not every one. The sample holds around 84,000 clones, about 87% seen once. The specimen sequenced was peripheral blood. The source of these receptors is an elderly man with active or convalescent COVID-19.

This clone was found once. The CDR3 spells CASTPSQVSGNTIYF. In DNA form, the CDR3 reads TGTGCCAGCACCCCCAGCCAGGTCTCTGGAAACACCATATATTTT. The genes are TRBV2 and TRBJ1-3; D uncertain. Trimming removed 7 bases from V and 0 bases from J, with 13 bases in between. The germline CDR1 and CDR2 sequences are SNHLY and FYNNEI. This CDR3 has 15 residues.

The CDR3 loop reads CASSLGTGDTDTQYF. The CDR3, as DNA: TGTGCCAGCAGCCTCGGGACAGGGGACACAGATACGCAGTATTTT. This sequence joins TRBV7-2 and TRBJ2-3; 10 nucleotides match TRBD1. The germline V gene has CDR1 SGHTA and CDR2 FQGNSA. The ends lost 5 bases at V and 2 bases at J; junction bases unmatched: 4. This CDR3 has 15 amino acids.

The chain carries TRBV7-9 and TRBJ2-2, with D possibly TRBD2 on 6 matching bases. This CDR3 is built from 17 residues. Trimming cost V 5 bases and J 6 bases, with 22 bases left between them. CDR1 SEHNR and CDR2 FQNEAQ come from the germline V gene (reference sequence). CDR3 nucleotides: TGTGCCAGCAGCCGCCGCCCGGGGGTTGCGGCCCCCGGGGAGCTGTTTTTT. This encodes CASSRRPGVAAPGELFF.

The chain employs TRBV14 and TRBJ2-1; 8 nucleotides agree with TRBD1. CDR1 and CDR2 (germline): SGHDN, FVKESK. V shed 0 bases, J shed 6 bases, and the junction held 13 bases outside the gene matches. The CDR3 spans 18 residues. CDR3 sequence reads: CASSQDFGRGPSVNEQFF. As DNA, the CDR3 is TGTGCCAGCAGCCAAGATTTTGGCAGGGGGCCATCGGTCAATGAGCAGTTCTTC.

The chain uses TRBV6-5 and TRBJ1-3; D remains ambiguous. The CDR3 totals 14 residues. Germline CDR1 reads MNHEY; CDR2 reads SVGAGI. The ends were cut back, 8 bases at V and 4 bases at J, with 15 bases in the middle. This chain's CDR3 is CASRPGQAGNTIYF. CDR3 DNA sequence: TGTGCCAGCCGCCCTGGCCAGGCCGGAAACACCATATATTTT.

The gene calls are TRBV18 and TRBJ2-5; 9 nucleotides align to TRBD1. CDR1 and CDR2 from the germline V gene are KGHSH and LQKENI. The CDR3 is made up of 13 amino acids. V lost 3 bases and J lost 4; bases outside the gene matches: 0. The CDR3 coding sequence is TGTGCCAGCTCACCGGACAGGGGAGAGACCCAGTACTTC. This sequence encodes CASSPDRGETQYF.

The chain uses TRBV6-1 and TRBJ1-1; no reliable D call. The length of the CDR3 is 15 residues. Germline V gene sequence: CDR1 MNHNS, CDR2 SASEGT. Trimming cost V 3 bases and J 0 bases, with 11 bases left between them. The CDR3, as DNA: TGTGCCAGCAGTGACGAGGGCGGGATGAACACTGAAGCTTTCTTT. This sequence encodes CASSDEGGMNTEAFF.

This chain joins TRBV6-5 and TRBJ1-1; perhaps TRBD1 as D (5 bases). Trimming took 7 bases from V and 8 from J, leaving 17 bases between them. Germline V gives CDR1 MNHEY, CDR2 SVGAGI. The CDR3 runs to 13 residues. The chain's CDR3 is CASNRPQNREAFF. The CDR3 DNA sequence: TGTGCCAGCAATAGACCGCAGAACAGGGAAGCTTTCTTT.

The rearrangement links TRBV11-3 to TRBJ1-6, with D hard to call. In germline, CDR1 is SGHNT, CDR2 YENEEA. The V gene lost 6 bases and the J gene lost 0 bases, with 6 bases spanning the gap. CDR3 length: 14 residues. CDR3 sequence: CASRGNSYNSPLHF. CDR3 nucleotide sequence: TGTGCCAGCAGGGGCAACTCCTATAATTCACCCCTCCACTTT.

The gene calls are TRBV20-1 and TRBJ2-5, with a tentative D call TRBD1 (5 bases). This CDR3 has 11 residues. Trimming shortened V by 4 bases and J by 9 bases, and 12 bases separated the two germline ends. Germline CDR1 is DFQATT and CDR2 is SNEGSKA (reference sequence). This chain's CDR3 is CSATGIRPQYF. The DNA for the CDR3 is TGCAGTGCTACAGGGATTCGGCCCCAGTACTTC.

This clone showed up just a few times. This chain joins TRBV6-2 or TRBV6-3 and TRBJ1-6, with D possibly TRBD1 on 6 matching bases. The CDR3 loop spans 14 amino acids. V dropped 3 bases and J dropped 6 bases, with 9 bases sitting between them. Germline V CDR1 and CDR2: MNHEY, SVGEGT. The CDR3 loop reads CASSYLQGNSPLHF. For the CDR3, the DNA is TGTGCCAGCAGTTATCTACAGGGTAATTCACCCCTCCACTTT.

V gene TRBV7-2 combines with J gene TRBJ2-2; D is uncertain. Trimming removed 3 bases from V and 0 bases from J, with 5 bases in between. The CDR3 runs 14 residues. Germline V CDR1 and CDR2: SGHTA, FQGNSA. CDR3 coding DNA: TGTGCCAGCAGCTTCGACACGAACACCGGGGAGCTGTTTTTT. Residues: CASSFDTNTGELFF.

The V gene is TRBV5-6, the J gene TRBJ2-5, with 10 bases fitting TRBD1. This CDR3 has 15 residues. Germline V gene data show CDR1 as SGHDT and CDR2 as YYEEEE. The J segment lost 2 bases and the V segment lost 1 base, leaving 2 bases of the junction unmatched. Here the CDR3 DNA reads TGTGCCAGCAGCTTGTTGGGACAGGGGCAAGAGACCCAGTACTTC. This encodes CASSLLGQGQETQYF. The entire variable domain, with the rest obtained from reference TRBV5-6 and TRBJ2-5, is as follows: DAGVTQSPTHLIKTRGQQVTLRCSPKSGHDTVSWYQQALGQGPQFIFQYYEEEERQRGNFPDRFSGHQFPNYSSELNVNALLLGDSALYLCASSLLGQGQETQYFGPGTRLLVL.

This clone appeared a single time. This CDR3 reads CASSADGLSGNTIYF. The CDR3 nucleotides read TGTGCCAGCAGCGCGGACGGACTCTCTGGAAACACCATATATTTT. V and J are TRBV7-8 and TRBJ1-3; D ambiguous. The CDR3 sequence is 15 residues long. CDR1 and CDR2 (germline): SGHVS, FQNEAQ. Trimming stripped 5 bases from V and 0 bases from J, with 11 bases between. The whole variable domain, filled in from reference TRBV7-8 and TRBJ1-3, reads GAGVSQSPRYKVAKRGQDVALRCDPISGHVSLFWYQQALGQGPEFLTYFQNEAQLDKSGLPSDRFFAERPEGSVSTLKIQRTQQEDSAVYLCASSADGLSGNTIYFGEGSWLTVV.

The chain employs TRBV6-5 and TRBJ2-3; D remains ambiguous. CDR1 and CDR2 from the germline V gene are MNHEY and SVGAGI. This CDR3 region has 13 residues. V lost 6 bases to trimming and J lost 1 base, with 8 bases between them. The CDR3 is CASRRVRTDTQYF. The CDR3 DNA sequence: TGTGCCAGCAGAAGAGTCCGCACAGATACGCAGTATTTT.

V and J are TRBV5-4 and TRBJ2-5; D is uncertain. Deletions cut 4 bases from V and 3 bases from J, with 19 bases between. Germline V gene sequence: CDR1 SGHNT, CDR2 YYREEE (reference sequence). CDR3 length: 16 residues. The CDR3 protein is CASSPHPILTKETQYF. The CDR3 DNA is TGTGCCAGCAGCCCACACCCGATCCTCACTAAAGAGACCCAGTACTTC.

The chain employs TRBV12-3 or TRBV12-4 and TRBJ2-2; no clear D. The CDR3 contains 12 residues. Trimming stripped 6 bases from V and 2 bases from J, with 4 bases between. CDR3 coding DNA: TGTGCCAGCAGCGTCAACACCGGGGAGCTGTTTTTT. Encoded protein: CASSVNTGELFF.

This sequence joins TRBV6-6 and TRBJ2-4, with TRBD1 matching 7 bases. This CDR3 comprises 14 residues. The germline gives CDR1 MNHNY, CDR2 SVGAGI (reference sequence). V shed 4 bases and J 5 bases; nucleotides not matched to a gene: 5. The CDR3 region is CASSSAGTENIQYF. Here the CDR3 DNA reads TGTGCCAGCAGTTCCGCCGGGACAGAAAACATTCAGTACTTC.

The rearrangement links TRBV5-5 to TRBJ2-1; weak D call: TRBD2 (5 bases). Per the germline V gene, CDR1 is SGHKS and CDR2 is YYEKEE (reference sequence). This CDR3 spans 14 amino acids. Trimming took 4 bases from V and 9 from J, leaving 17 bases between them. The CDR3 DNA reads TGTGCCAGCAGCCAAGAATGGCTAGCAGGTGAGCAGTTCTTC. Its translation: CASSQEWLAGEQFF.

The genes are TRBV5-1 and TRBJ2-3; possibly TRBD2 for D (6 bases). Germline V gene data show CDR1 as SGHRS and CDR2 as YFSETQ. This CDR3 has 15 amino acids. The V and J ends lost 6 bases and 1 base respectively, with 15 bases between them. The CDR3 here is CASKRSTGGTDTQYF. Written as DNA, the CDR3 is TGCGCCAGCAAACGGTCAACGGGGGGCACAGATACGCAGTATTTT. The variable domain in full, completed from reference TRBV5-1 and TRBJ2-3, reads KAGVTQTPRYLIKTRGQQVTLSCSPISGHRSVSWYQQTPGQGLQFLFEYFSETQRNKGNFPGRFSGRQFSNSRSEMNVSTLELGDSALYLCASKRSTGGTDTQYFGPGTRLTVL.